The present T cell receptor beta chain was sequenced within a study of T-cell reconstitution after alpha-beta-depleted transplantation in children. Molecular barcoding with unique molecular identifiers was used for the TCRbeta library. TCRdb reprocessed the PCR reads via MiXCR and lists one record per CDR3 protein. This table has about 610,000 distinct CDR3 sequences, 25% to 30% appearing once. With V trimmed by 3 bases and J by 4 bases, 12 bases remained unmatched. Germline lookup yields CDR1 SQVTM and CDR2 ANQGSEA. The CDR3 totals 16 residues. This clonotype turned up a few times. The V call is TRBV29-1, the J call TRBJ2-7; 10 nucleotides agree with TRBD2. The material was PBMCs, obtained before TCRalphabeta/CD19-depleted stem cell transplant. The TCR sequence derives from a boy under two years old with Wiskott-Aldrich syndrome, due to receive a stem cell transplant. The CDR3 is CSVEGRTSGAKYEQYF. The CDR3 bases are TGCAGCGTTGAGGGACGAACTAGCGGGGCCAAATACGAGCAGTACTTC.